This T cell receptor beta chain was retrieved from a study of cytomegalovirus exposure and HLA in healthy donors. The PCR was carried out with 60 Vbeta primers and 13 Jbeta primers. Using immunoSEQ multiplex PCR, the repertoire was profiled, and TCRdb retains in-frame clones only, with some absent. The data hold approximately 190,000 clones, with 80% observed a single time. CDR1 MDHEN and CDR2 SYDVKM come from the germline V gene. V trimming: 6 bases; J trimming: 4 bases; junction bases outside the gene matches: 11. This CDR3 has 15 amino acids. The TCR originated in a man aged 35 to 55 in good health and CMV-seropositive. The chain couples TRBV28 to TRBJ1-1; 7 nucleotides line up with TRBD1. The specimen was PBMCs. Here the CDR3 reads CASSLGGPRITEAFF. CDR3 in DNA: TGTGCCAGCAGCCTAGGGGGCCCCCGGATCACTGAAGCTTTCTTT.